This T cell receptor (beta chain) was found in a study of blood T cell repertoires in COVID-19. Clinical history reported by participants formed the basis on which cohorts were assigned. The method was immunoSEQ multiplex PCR; TCRdb's version includes in-frame clones alone and lacks a portion of them. The repertoire holds fewer than 400,000 clones, with roughly 85% as singletons. Germline V CDR1 and CDR2: MNHEY, SVGEGT. This CDR3 region has 15 residues. The J segment lost 0 bases and the V segment lost 2 bases, leaving 2 bases of the junction unmatched. The chain combines TRBV6-2 or TRBV6-3 with TRBJ2-3; 7 bases are shared with TRBD1. The sample comprised PBMCs or T cells enriched from blood (not recorded which). The clonotype comes from a man aged 25-45 years who had recovered from COVID-19. This CDR3 reads CASSYGTDSTDTQYF. The CDR3 DNA follows: TGTGCCAGCAGTTACGGGACAGATAGCACAGATACGCAGTATTTT.